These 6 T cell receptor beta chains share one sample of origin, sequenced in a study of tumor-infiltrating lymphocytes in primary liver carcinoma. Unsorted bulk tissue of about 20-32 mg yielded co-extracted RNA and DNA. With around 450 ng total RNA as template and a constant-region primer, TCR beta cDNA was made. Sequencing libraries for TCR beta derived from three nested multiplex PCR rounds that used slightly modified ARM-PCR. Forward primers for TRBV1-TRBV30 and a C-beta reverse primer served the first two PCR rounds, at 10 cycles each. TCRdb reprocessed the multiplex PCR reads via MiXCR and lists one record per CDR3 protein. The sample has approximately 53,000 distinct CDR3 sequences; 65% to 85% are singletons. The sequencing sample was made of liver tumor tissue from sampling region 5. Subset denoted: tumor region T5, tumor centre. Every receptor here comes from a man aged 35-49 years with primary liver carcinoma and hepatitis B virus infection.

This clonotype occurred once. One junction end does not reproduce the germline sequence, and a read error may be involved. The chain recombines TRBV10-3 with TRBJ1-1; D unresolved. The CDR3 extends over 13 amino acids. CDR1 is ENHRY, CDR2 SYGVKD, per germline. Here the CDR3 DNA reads TGTGCCATCACGAGTGGGGAGAACACTGTAGCTCTCTTT. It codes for CAITSGENTVALF.

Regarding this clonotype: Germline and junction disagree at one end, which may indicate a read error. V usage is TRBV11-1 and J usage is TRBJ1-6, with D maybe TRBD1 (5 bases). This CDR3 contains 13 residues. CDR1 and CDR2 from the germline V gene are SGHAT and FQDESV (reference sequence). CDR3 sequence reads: CASSRTMVSHLHF. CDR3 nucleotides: TGTGCAAGCAGCCGGACAATGGTTTCACACCTCCACTTT.

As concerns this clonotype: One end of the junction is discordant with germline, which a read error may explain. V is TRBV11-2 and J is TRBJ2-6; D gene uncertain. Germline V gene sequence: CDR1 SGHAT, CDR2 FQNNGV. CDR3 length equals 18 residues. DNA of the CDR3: TGTGCCAGCAGCAACTGGGTACCAAATCTTTCTGCGGCCAACGTCCTGACTTTC. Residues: CASSNWVPNLSAANVLTF.

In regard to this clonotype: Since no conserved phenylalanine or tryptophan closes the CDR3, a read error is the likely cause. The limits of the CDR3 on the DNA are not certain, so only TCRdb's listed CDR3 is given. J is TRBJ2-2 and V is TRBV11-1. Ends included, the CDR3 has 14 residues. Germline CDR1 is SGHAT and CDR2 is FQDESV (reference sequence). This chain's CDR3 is CANSSWANTGELCL.

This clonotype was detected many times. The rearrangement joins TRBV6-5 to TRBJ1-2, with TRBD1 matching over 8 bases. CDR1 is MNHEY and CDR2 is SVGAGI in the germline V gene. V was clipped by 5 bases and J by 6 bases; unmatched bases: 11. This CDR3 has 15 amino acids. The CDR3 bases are TGTGCCAGCAGTGCACCCGACAGGGGAAATCATGGCTACACCTTC. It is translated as CASSAPDRGNHGYTF.

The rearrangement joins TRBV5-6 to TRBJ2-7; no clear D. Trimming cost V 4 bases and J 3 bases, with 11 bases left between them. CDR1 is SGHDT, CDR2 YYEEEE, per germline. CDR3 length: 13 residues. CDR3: CASSMKAIYEQYF. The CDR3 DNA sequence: TGTGCCAGCAGCATGAAAGCGATCTACGAGCAGTACTTC.